This TCR beta chain derives from a study of shared clonotypes between healthy human individuals. The germline V gene has CDR1 SGHDT and CDR2 YYEEEE. The ends were cut back, 4 bases at V and 3 bases at J, with 15 bases in the middle. The CDR3 runs 15 residues. Clones were sequenced by immunoSEQ multiplex PCR, and TCRdb holds only the in-frame ones, with some missing. The sample holds a few million clones, roughly 90% seen once. Material for sequencing was naive CD4+ T cells from PBMCs. Subset in this sample: CD45RA+ positively selected. The chain combines TRBV5-6 with TRBJ2-3, with a tentative D call TRBD2 (6 bases). The origin of this receptor is a man aged 18 to 35 in good health. Some clones in this sample may be carry-over from other donors' samples. CDR3 region: CASSRPLDYTDTQYF. Written as DNA, the CDR3 is TGTGCCAGCAGCAGGCCGTTGGACTATACAGATACGCAGTATTTT.